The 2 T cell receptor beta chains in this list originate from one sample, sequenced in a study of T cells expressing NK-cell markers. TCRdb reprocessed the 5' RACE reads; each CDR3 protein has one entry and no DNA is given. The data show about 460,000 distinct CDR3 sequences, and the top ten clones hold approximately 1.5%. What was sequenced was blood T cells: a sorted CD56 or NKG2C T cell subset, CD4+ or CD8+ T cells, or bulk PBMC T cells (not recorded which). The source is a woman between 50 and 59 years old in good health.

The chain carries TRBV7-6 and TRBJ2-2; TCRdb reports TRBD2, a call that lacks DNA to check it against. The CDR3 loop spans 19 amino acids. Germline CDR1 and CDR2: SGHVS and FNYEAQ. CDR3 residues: CASSLLGILAGVHTGELFF.

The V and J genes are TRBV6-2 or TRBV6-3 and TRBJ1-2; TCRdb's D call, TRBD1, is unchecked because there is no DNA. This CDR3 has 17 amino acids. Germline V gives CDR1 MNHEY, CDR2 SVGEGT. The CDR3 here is CASSKKIPGQGTDGYTF.